This passage covers 26 T cell receptor beta chains from one sample sequenced in a study of CXCR3-negative and CXCR3-positive naive CD8 T cells. Study-level points and caveats: TRB CDR3s of CXCR3-positive naive cells were more hydrophobic than those of CXCR3-negative naive cells.

The antigens these receptors bind are not known. UMI-labeled 5' RACE TRB cDNA libraries were prepared from the cells. Reprocessing the 5' RACE reads, TCRdb reports a single entry for every CDR3 protein and omits DNA. This table lists over 70,000 distinct CDR3 sequences. The sequenced material came from naive CXCR3+ CD8+ T cells from blood. Indicated subset: CD45RO-CCR7+CD27+CD95- naive CD8+ T cells expressing CXCR3 (TNR3+). The receptors were sampled from a human donor in good health. Some clones in this sample may be carry-over from other donors' samples.

The genes are TRBV5-5 and TRBJ2-7. Germline V lookup: CDR1 SGHKS, CDR2 YYEKEE (reference sequence). The CDR3 has 13 residues. CDR3 sequence: CASSLVSGDEQYF.

V and J are TRBV29-1 and TRBJ1-1. Germline-derived CDR1 and CDR2 are SQVTM and ANQGSEA. The CDR3 is made up of 12 amino acids. CDR3 amino acids: CSVVLPGTEAFF.

This chain uses TRBV29-1 with TRBJ1-2; checking the TCRdb D call of TRBD1 is not possible without DNA. CDR1 and CDR2 from the germline V gene are SQVTM and ANQGSEA. This CDR3 is 14 amino acids long. CDR3 protein: CSVEGEQGRYGYTF.

The CDR3 loop reads CASNKAEVGPLETQYF. V usage is TRBV7-9 and J usage is TRBJ2-5; TCRdb designates TRBD2, a call that cannot be tested without DNA. This CDR3 spans 16 amino acids. CDR1 SEHNR and CDR2 FQNEAQ come from the germline V gene (reference sequence). The whole variable domain, remainder taken from reference TRBV7-9 and TRBJ2-5, is DTGVSQNPRHKITKRGQNVTFRCDPISEHNRLYWYRQTLGQGPEFLTYFQNEAQLEKSRLLSDRFSAERPKGSFSTLEIQRTEQGDSAMYLCASNKAEVGPLETQYFGPGTRLLVL.

The J gene is TRBJ2-7, the V gene TRBV20-1; the D call of TRBD1 rests on TCRdb alone, since no DNA is present to check it. The CDR3 loop spans 14 amino acids. CDR1 DFQATT and CDR2 SNEGSKA come from the germline V gene (reference sequence). Here the CDR3 reads CSAREGEGSYEQYF.

The chain combines TRBV15 with TRBJ1-1. Germline loops: CDR1 LNHNV, CDR2 YYDKDF (reference sequence). This CDR3 has 16 amino acids. CDR3 residues: CATSRASGGVHTEAFF.

The genes are TRBV30 and TRBJ1-1. The CDR3 is made up of 14 amino acids. Germline V gene lookup returns CDR1 GTSNPN and CDR2 SVGIG (reference sequence). The CDR3 is CAWSVGGPYTEAFF.

CDR3 residues: CASSLGGRSYEQYF. The V call is TRBV7-2, the J call TRBJ2-7; checking the TCRdb D call of TRBD1 is not possible without DNA. The CDR3 has 14 residues. Per germline, CDR1 SGHTA and CDR2 FQGNSA.

The V gene is TRBV28, the J gene TRBJ2-7. CDR1 MDHEN and CDR2 SYDVKM come from the germline V gene. This CDR3 has 11 residues. The CDR3 sequence: CASSFVGEQYF.

The chain combines TRBV4-1 with TRBJ2-5. The germline V gene encodes CDR1 MGHRA and CDR2 YSYEKL. The CDR3 is 15 residues long. The CDR3 sequence is CASSQDRSPAETQYF.

The chain has TRBV7-8 and TRBJ2-5; as DNA is missing, the TRBD1 call by TCRdb cannot be tested. CDR3 size: 15 residues. Germline CDR1 SGHVS, CDR2 FQNEAQ. The CDR3 here is CASSLKGGFQETQYF. Using reference TRBV7-8 and TRBJ2-5 for the parts outside the CDR3, the full variable domain is GAGVSQSPRYKVAKRGQDVALRCDPISGHVSLFWYQQALGQGPEFLTYFQNEAQLDKSGLPSDRFFAERPEGSVSTLKIQRTQQEDSAVYLCASSLKGGFQETQYFGPGTRLLVL.

The chain joins TRBV3-1 to TRBJ2-2; TCRdb selects TRBD2, and the lack of DNA leaves this call unchecked. Germline V gives CDR1 LGHDT, CDR2 YNNKEL (reference sequence). This CDR3 is built from 17 residues. Here the CDR3 reads CASSQIGARENTGELFF.

The chain is built from TRBV7-9 and TRBJ1-4; TCRdb proposes TRBD1, but this gene call is untestable without DNA. The CDR3 loop spans 15 amino acids. Per germline, CDR1 SEHNR and CDR2 FQNEAQ (reference sequence). The CDR3 is CASEAGRATNEKLFF.

V usage is TRBV5-1 and J usage is TRBJ2-7; with no DNA, the TCRdb D assignment of TRBD1 cannot be verified. The CDR3 runs to 15 residues. The V gene's germline CDR1 is SGHRS and CDR2 YFSETQ. The CDR3 loop reads CASSSPEDRAYEQYF.

The rearrangement uses TRBV11-3 and TRBJ2-2; checking the TCRdb D call of TRBD1 is not possible without DNA. CDR1 and CDR2 (germline): SGHNT, YENEEA. This CDR3 comprises 16 residues. CDR3: CASSLEGGTNTGELFF.

The CDR3 is CSARSIGAGTYEQYF. The chain joins TRBV20-1 to TRBJ2-7; without DNA, the TCRdb call of TRBD1 cannot be checked. This CDR3 is built from 15 residues. Germline lookup yields CDR1 DFQATT and CDR2 SNEGSKA (reference sequence).

The chain joins TRBV12-3 or TRBV12-4 to TRBJ1-2; TCRdb designates TRBD1, a call that cannot be tested without DNA. This CDR3 spans 13 amino acids. CDR3 protein: CASSPGTASGYTF.

The chain employs TRBV28 and TRBJ2-5; the D gene TCRdb calls, TRBD2, cannot be checked with no DNA. The CDR3 is made up of 15 amino acids. Germline V CDR1 and CDR2: MDHEN, SYDVKM. The CDR3 sequence is CASSFPRLGQETQYF.

The rearrangement joins TRBV12-3 or TRBV12-4 to TRBJ2-2; there is no DNA to check the TCRdb D call of TRBD2. This CDR3 spans 14 amino acids. The CDR3 region is CANSLPQGTGELFF.

The chain uses TRBV12-3 or TRBV12-4 and TRBJ2-1; TCRdb proposes TRBD1, but this gene call is untestable without DNA. The CDR3 is 16 amino acids. CDR3 residues: CATQNSGALPYNEQFF.

This chain uses TRBV20-1 with TRBJ2-5; with no DNA, the TCRdb D assignment of TRBD1 cannot be verified. CDR3 length: 12 residues. Germline loops: CDR1 DFQATT, CDR2 SNEGSKA (reference sequence). CDR3 sequence reads: CSARPGVETQYF.

V and J are TRBV7-9 and TRBJ1-2; the D call of TRBD1 rests on TCRdb alone, since no DNA is present to check it. The CDR3 spans 14 residues. Germline V gene data show CDR1 as SEHNR and CDR2 as FQNEAQ (reference sequence). The chain's CDR3 is CASRGDRGYYGYTF.

CDR3 amino acids: CASSLALYRPDTQYF. The chain carries TRBV7-2 and TRBJ2-3; no DNA is available, so the TRBD1 call from TCRdb remains unchecked. Germline CDR1 and CDR2: SGHTA and FQGNSA. This CDR3 contains 15 residues.

V gene TRBV28 combines with J gene TRBJ2-3; the D call from TCRdb, TRBD2, cannot be confirmed without DNA. Germline V gene sequence: CDR1 MDHEN, CDR2 SYDVKM. The CDR3 loop spans 16 amino acids. The CDR3 sequence is CASRRIAGGGTDTQYF.

The V call is TRBV19, the J call TRBJ1-1. The CDR3 is 11 residues long. The V gene's germline CDR1 is LNHDA and CDR2 SQIVND (reference sequence). The CDR3: CAIRRGTEAFF.

CDR3 sequence: CASSFRAPTYEQYF. V gene TRBV28 combines with J gene TRBJ2-7; the D call from TCRdb, TRBD1, cannot be confirmed without DNA. Per germline, CDR1 MDHEN and CDR2 SYDVKM. The CDR3 length is 14 residues. The whole variable domain, filled in from reference TRBV28 and TRBJ2-7, reads DVKVTQSSRYLVKRTGEKVFLECVQDMDHENMFWYRQDPGLGLRLIYFSYDVKMKEKGDIPEGYSVSREKKERFSLILESASTNQTSMYLCASSFRAPTYEQYFGPGTRLTVT.